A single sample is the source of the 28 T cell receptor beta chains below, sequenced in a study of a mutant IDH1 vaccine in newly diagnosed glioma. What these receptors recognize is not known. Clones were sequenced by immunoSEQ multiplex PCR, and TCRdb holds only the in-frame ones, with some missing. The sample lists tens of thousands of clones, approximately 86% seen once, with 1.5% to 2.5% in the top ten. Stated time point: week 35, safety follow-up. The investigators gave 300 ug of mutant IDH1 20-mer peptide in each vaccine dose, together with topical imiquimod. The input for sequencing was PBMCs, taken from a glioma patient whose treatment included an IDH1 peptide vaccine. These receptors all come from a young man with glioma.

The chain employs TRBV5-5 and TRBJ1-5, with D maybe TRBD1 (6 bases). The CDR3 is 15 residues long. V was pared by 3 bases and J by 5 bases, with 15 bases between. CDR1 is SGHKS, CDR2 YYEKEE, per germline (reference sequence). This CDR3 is CASSSTGTSYQPQHF. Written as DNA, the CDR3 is TGTGCCAGCAGCTCCACAGGGACTTCATATCAGCCCCAGCATTTT.

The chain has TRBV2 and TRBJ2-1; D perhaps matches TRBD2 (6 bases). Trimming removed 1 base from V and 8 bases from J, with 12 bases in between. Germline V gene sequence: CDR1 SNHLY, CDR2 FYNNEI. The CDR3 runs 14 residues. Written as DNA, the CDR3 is TGTGCCAGCAGTGAAGGGGGCGGGGAGTATGAGCAGTTCTTC. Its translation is CASSEGGGEYEQFF.

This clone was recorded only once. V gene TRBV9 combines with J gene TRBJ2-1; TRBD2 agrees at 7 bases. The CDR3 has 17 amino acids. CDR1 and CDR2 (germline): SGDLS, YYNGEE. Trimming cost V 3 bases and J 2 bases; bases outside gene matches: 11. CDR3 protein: CASSASFGRATYNEQFF. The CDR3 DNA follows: TGTGCCAGCAGCGCCTCCTTTGGGAGGGCGACCTACAATGAGCAGTTCTTC.

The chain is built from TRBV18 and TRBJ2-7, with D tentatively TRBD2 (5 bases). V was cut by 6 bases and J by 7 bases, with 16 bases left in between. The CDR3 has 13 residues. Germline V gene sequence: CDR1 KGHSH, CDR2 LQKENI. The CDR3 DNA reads TGTGCCAGCTCCCCGGGGTTGGAGAAAGAGCAGTACTTC. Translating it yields CASSPGLEKEQYF.

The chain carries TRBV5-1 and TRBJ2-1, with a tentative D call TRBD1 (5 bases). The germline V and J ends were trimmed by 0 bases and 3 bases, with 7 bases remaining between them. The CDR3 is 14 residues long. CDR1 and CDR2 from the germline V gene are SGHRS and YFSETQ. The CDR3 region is CASSLGGGYNEQFF. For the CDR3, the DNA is TGCGCCAGCAGCTTGGGGGGCGGCTACAATGAGCAGTTCTTC.

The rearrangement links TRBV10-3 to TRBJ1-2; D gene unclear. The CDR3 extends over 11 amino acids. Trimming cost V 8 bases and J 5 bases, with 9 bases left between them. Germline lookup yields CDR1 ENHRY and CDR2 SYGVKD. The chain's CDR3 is CAIAAGYGYTF. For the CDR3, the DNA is TGTGCCATCGCAGCGGGTTATGGCTACACCTTC.

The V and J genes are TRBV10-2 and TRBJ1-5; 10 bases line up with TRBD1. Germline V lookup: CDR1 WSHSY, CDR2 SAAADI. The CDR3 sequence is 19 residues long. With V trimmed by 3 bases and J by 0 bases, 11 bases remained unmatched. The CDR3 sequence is CASSDSGTGVFDSNQPQHF. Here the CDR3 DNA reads TGCGCCAGCAGTGACTCCGGGACAGGGGTATTTGATAGCAATCAGCCCCAGCATTTT.

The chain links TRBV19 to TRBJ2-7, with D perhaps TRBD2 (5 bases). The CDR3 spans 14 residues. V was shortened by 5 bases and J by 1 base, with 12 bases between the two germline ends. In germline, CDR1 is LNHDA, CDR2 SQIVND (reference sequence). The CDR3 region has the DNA TGTGCCAGTAGTTCCCCGGGGATATCCTACGAGCAGTACTTC. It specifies CASSSPGISYEQYF.

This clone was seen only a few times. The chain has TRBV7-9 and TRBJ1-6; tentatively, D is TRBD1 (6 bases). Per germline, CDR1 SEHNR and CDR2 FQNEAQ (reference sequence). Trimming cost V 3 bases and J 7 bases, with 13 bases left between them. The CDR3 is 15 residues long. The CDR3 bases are TGTGCCAGCAGCTTCGGGGGCTTCAGGAATTCACCCCTCCACTTT. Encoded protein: CASSFGGFRNSPLHF.

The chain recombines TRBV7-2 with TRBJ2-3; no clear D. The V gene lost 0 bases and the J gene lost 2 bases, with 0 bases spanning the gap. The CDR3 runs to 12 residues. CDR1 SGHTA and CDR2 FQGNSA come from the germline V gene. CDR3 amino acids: CASSLATDTQYF. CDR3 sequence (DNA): TGTGCCAGCAGCTTAGCCACAGATACGCAGTATTTT.

CDR3 residues: CAWSVRTDWYHYGYTF. In nucleotides, the CDR3 is TGTGCCTGGAGTGTACGTACAGACTGGTACCACTATGGCTACACCTTC. The V gene is TRBV30, the J gene TRBJ1-2; D gene ambiguous. Trimming took off 0 bases at V and 3 bases at J, with 17 bases between the two ends. In germline, CDR1 is GTSNPN, CDR2 SVGIG (reference sequence). CDR3 length: 16 amino acids.

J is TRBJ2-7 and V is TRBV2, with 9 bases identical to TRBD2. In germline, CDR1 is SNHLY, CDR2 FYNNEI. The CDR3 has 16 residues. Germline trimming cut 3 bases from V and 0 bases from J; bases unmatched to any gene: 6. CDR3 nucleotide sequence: TGTGCCAGCAGTGATTTGGGCGGGGGGGCCTCCTACGAGCAGTACTTC. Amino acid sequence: CASSDLGGGASYEQYF.

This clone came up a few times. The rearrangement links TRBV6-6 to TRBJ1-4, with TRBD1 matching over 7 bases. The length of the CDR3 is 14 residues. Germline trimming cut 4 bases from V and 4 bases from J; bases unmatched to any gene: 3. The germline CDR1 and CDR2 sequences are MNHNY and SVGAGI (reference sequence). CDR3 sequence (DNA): TGTGCCAGCAGTTCGGACAGGAGTAATGAAAAACTGTTTTTT. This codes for CASSSDRSNEKLFF.

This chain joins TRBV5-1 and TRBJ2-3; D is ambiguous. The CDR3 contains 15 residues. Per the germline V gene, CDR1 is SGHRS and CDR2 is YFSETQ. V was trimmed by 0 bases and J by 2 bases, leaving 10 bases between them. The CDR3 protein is CASSLERRFTDTQYF. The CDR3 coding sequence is TGCGCCAGCAGCTTGGAACGGAGATTCACAGATACGCAGTATTTT.

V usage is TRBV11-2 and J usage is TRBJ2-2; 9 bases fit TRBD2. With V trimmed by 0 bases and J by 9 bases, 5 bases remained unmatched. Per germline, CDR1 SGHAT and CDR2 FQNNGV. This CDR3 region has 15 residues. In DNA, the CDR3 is TGTGCCAGCAGCTTAGACGCGGGGGGGCCGAGGGAGCTGTTTTTT. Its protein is CASSLDAGGPRELFF.

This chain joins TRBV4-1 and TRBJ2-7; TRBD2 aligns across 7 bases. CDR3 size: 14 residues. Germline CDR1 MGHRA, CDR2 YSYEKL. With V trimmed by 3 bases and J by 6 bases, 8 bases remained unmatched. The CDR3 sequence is CASSQPGTMGEQYF. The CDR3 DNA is TGCGCCAGCAGCCAGCCCGGGACTATGGGCGAGCAGTACTTC.

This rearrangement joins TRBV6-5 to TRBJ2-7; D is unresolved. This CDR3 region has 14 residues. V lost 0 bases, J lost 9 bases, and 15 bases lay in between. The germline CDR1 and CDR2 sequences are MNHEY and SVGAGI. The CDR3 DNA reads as TGTGCCAGCAGTTACTCGAGGCAGGCTGTCGGGCAGTACTTC. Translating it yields CASSYSRQAVGQYF.

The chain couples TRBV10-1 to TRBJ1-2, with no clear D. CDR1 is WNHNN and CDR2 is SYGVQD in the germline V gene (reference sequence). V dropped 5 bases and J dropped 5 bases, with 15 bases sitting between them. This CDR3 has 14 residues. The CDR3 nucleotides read TGCGCCAGCAGTAGATTCTCGGGAGAATATGGCTACACCTTC. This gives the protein CASSRFSGEYGYTF.

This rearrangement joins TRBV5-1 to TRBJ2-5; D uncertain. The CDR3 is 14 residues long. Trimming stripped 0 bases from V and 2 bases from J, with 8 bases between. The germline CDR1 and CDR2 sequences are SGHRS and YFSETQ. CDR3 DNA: TGCGCCAGCAGCTTGGAGGCACAACAAGAGACCCAGTACTTC. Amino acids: CASSLEAQQETQYF. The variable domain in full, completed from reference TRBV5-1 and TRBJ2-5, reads KAGVTQTPRYLIKTRGQQVTLSCSPISGHRSVSWYQQTPGQGLQFLFEYFSETQRNKGNFPGRFSGRQFSNSRSEMNVSTLELGDSALYLCASSLEAQQETQYFGPGTRLLVL.

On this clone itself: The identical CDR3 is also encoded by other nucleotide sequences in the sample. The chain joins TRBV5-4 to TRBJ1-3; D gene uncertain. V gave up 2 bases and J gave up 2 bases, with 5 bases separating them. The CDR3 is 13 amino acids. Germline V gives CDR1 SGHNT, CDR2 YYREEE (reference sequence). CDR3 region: CASSLTAGNTIYF. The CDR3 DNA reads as TGTGCCAGCAGCTTAACGGCTGGAAACACCATATATTTT. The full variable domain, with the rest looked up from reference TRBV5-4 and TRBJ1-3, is ETGVTQSPTHLIKTRGQQVTLRCSSQSGHNTVSWYQQALGQGPQFIFQYYREEENGRGNFPPRFSGLQFPNYSSELNVNALELDDSALYLCASSLTAGNTIYFGEGSWLTVV.

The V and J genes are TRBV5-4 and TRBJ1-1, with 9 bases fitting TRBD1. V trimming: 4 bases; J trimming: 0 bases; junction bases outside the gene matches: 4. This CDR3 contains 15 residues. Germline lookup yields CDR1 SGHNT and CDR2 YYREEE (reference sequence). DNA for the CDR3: TGTGCCAGCAGCCCGGGACAGGGTATGAACACTGAAGCTTTCTTT. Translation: CASSPGQGMNTEAFF.

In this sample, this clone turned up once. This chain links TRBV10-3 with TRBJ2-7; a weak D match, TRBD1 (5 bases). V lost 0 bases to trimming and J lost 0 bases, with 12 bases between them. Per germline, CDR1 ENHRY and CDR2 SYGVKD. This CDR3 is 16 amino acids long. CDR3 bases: TGTGCCATCAGTGAGTCTTTAGGCAGGGTCTCCTACGAGCAGTACTTC. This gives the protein CAISESLGRVSYEQYF.

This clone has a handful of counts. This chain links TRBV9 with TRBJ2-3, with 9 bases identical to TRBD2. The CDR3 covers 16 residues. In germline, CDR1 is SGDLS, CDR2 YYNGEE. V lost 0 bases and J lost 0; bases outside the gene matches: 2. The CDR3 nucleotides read TGTGCCAGCAGCGTAGGACTAGCGGCTAGCACAGATACGCAGTATTTT. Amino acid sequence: CASSVGLAASTDTQYF.

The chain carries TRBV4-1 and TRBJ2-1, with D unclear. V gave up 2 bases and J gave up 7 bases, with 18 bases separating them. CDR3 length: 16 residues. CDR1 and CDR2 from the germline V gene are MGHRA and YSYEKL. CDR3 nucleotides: TGCGCCAGCAGCCAAAGATCCCTCTCCTCTGGAAATGAGCAGTTCTTC. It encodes CASSQRSLSSGNEQFF.

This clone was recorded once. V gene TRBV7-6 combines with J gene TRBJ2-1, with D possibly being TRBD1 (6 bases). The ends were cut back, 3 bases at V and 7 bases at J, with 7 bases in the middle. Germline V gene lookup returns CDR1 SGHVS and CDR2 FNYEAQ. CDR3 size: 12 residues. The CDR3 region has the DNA TGTGCCAGCAGCTTCACAGGGAATGAGCAGTTCTTC. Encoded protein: CASSFTGNEQFF.

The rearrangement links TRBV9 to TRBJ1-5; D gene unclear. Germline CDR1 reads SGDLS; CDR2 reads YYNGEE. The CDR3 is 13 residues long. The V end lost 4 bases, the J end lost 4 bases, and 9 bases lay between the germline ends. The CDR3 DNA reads TGTGCCAGCAGCCTTACCGGGAATCAGCCCCAGCATTTT. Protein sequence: CASSLTGNQPQHF.

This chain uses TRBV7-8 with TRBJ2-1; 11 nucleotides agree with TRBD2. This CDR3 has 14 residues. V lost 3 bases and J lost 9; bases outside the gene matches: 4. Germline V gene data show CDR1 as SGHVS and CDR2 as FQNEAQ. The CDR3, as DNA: TGTGCCAGCAGCTTTAGCGGGAGGGCTGGTGAGCAGTTCTTC. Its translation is CASSFSGRAGEQFF.

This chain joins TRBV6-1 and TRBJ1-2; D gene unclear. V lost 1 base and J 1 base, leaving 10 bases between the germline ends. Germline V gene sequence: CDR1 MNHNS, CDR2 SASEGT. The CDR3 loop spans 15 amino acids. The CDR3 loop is CASSEVTAFNYGYTF. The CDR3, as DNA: TGTGCCAGCAGTGAAGTCACAGCCTTTAACTATGGCTACACCTTC.